Listed here are 28 T cell receptor beta chains from one sample, sequenced in a study of shared clonotypes between healthy human individuals. The data were produced by immunoSEQ multiplex PCR, yet TCRdb's version contains in-frame clones alone and is incomplete. The data contain fewer than 850,000 clones, around 96% of them seen just once; the ten biggest clones take up around 0.25%. Naive CD8 populations comprised CD45RO-negative cells positively selected for CCR7, excluding terminally differentiated effector memory CD45RA+ cells. The sequenced material came from naive CD8+ T cells sorted from blood. Receptors were obtained from a man aged 30 to 39 in good health.

This sequence joins TRBV6-5 and TRBJ2-5; D is uncertain. Germline CDR1 and CDR2: MNHEY and SVGAGI. With 0 bases removed from V and 4 bases from J, the gap between germline ends came to 15 bases. The CDR3 has 16 residues. CDR3 sequence reads: CASSYSMVLPPETQYF. CDR3 bases: TGTGCCAGCAGTTACTCGATGGTTTTGCCCCCAGAGACCCAGTACTTC.

This clone was counted a single time. The chain uses TRBV7-9 and TRBJ2-7; maybe TRBD1 (5 bases). Germline V gene sequence: CDR1 SEHNR, CDR2 FQNEAQ (reference sequence). Trimming cost V 4 bases and J 0 bases, with 10 bases left between them. The CDR3 is 14 amino acids. This CDR3 is CASSSTDNSYEQYF. The CDR3, as DNA: TGTGCCAGCAGCTCAACGGACAACTCCTACGAGCAGTACTTC.

The chain joins TRBV27 to TRBJ1-5; D unresolved. This CDR3 comprises 15 residues. Trimming cost V 2 bases and J 0 bases, with 8 bases left between them. Per the germline V gene, CDR1 is MNHEY and CDR2 is SMNVEV (reference sequence). As DNA, the CDR3 is TGTGCCAGCAGTTTAGGGGTGTCTAGCAATCAGCCCCAGCATTTT. Its protein is CASSLGVSSNQPQHF.

This clone was detected only once. CDR3 region: CSVSSVENTGELFF. CDR3 in DNA: TGCAGCGTCTCGTCGGTGGAGAACACCGGGGAGCTGTTTTTT. The chain combines TRBV29-1 with TRBJ2-2, with D uncertain. With 6 bases removed from V and 1 base from J, the gap between germline ends came to 12 bases. The length of the CDR3 is 14 residues. CDR1 and CDR2 (germline): SQVTM, ANQGSEA.

V usage is TRBV7-9 and J usage is TRBJ1-1, with D perhaps matching TRBD1 (5 bases). Germline V CDR1 and CDR2: SEHNR, FQNEAQ (reference sequence). Between the trimmed V and J ends, which lost 4 bases and 0 bases, there was a span of 15 bases. CDR3 length: 16 residues. Written as DNA, the CDR3 is TGTGCCAGCAGCTCGCGGGCCTCAGGGCTGAACACTGAAGCTTTCTTT. Amino acid sequence: CASSSRASGLNTEAFF.

The J gene is TRBJ2-7, the V gene TRBV5-1; the D call may be TRBD1 or TRBD2 (5 bases each). The V and J ends lost 4 bases and 4 bases respectively, with 12 bases between them. In germline, CDR1 is SGHRS, CDR2 YFSETQ. The CDR3 spans 13 residues. CDR3 protein: CASSPGTIYEQYF. DNA of the CDR3: TGCGCCAGCAGCCCCGGGACGATTTACGAGCAGTACTTC.

The chain is built from TRBV30 and TRBJ1-1; possibly TRBD1 for D (5 bases). V lost 0 bases and J lost 1, with 9 bases in between. There are 14 residues in the CDR3. Germline CDR1 and CDR2: GTSNPN and SVGIG (reference sequence). CDR3 region: CAWSVEGRNTEAFF. The CDR3 DNA reads as TGTGCCTGGAGTGTAGAGGGGAGGAACACTGAAGCTTTCTTT.

The CDR3 protein is CASSPPPAAAAGQETQYF. The CDR3 region has the DNA TGTGCCAGCAGCCCGCCTCCGGCGGCCGCGGCTGGGCAAGAGACCCAGTACTTC. This chain uses TRBV7-9 with TRBJ2-5; D not certain. Germline CDR1 is SEHNR and CDR2 is FQNEAQ (reference sequence). The ends were cut back, 5 bases at V and 2 bases at J, with 24 bases in the middle. This CDR3 is built from 18 residues.

Comment on this clone: The same CDR3 arises from other DNA sequences in this sample as well. The V and J genes are TRBV27 and TRBJ2-7; D gene ambiguous. Germline V CDR1 and CDR2: MNHEY, SMNVEV (reference sequence). The CDR3 consists of 13 residues. V was shortened by 1 base and J by 1 base, with 5 bases between the two germline ends. The CDR3 DNA follows: TGTGCCAGCAGTTTATTCGGGTCCTACGAGCAGTACTTC. Protein product: CASSLFGSYEQYF.

This clone was recorded only once. CDR3 nucleotides: TGTGCCAGCAGCTCGAGACTAGCGGGAGAAGGTTACAATGAGCAGTTCTTC. Encoded protein: CASSSRLAGEGYNEQFF. This chain joins TRBV7-2 and TRBJ2-1; 12 nucleotides align to TRBD2. J was trimmed by 4 bases and V by 4 bases; bases with no gene match: 8. CDR3 size: 17 residues. The germline CDR1 and CDR2 sequences are SGHTA and FQGNSA.

This clone came up once. CDR3 sequence (DNA): TGTGCCAGCAGCTTAGGAGTCTCGAAGGGAAATGAAAAACTGTTTTTT. It codes for CASSLGVSKGNEKLFF. This chain links TRBV11-1 with TRBJ1-4; D is uncertain. The CDR3 totals 16 residues. V was shortened by 1 base and J by 5 bases, with 14 bases between the two germline ends. Germline V gene lookup returns CDR1 SGHAT and CDR2 FQDESV (reference sequence).

The chain has TRBV29-1 and TRBJ1-2; D not resolved. CDR1 is SQVTM and CDR2 is ANQGSEA in the germline V gene. The length of the CDR3 is 11 residues. V lost 5 bases and J 10 bases, leaving 14 bases between the germline ends. The CDR3 nucleotides are TGCAGCGTTCCGGAACGGGCGGTCTACACCTTC. This sequence encodes CSVPERAVYTF. The full variable domain, rest sourced from reference TRBV29-1 and TRBJ1-2, is SAVISQKPSRDICQRGTSLTIQCQVDSQVTMMFWYRQQPGQSLTLIATANQGSEATYESGFVIDKFPISRPNLTFSTLTVSNMSPEDSSIYLCSVPERAVYTFGSGTRLTVV.

This chain uses TRBV9 with TRBJ2-7, with TRBD2 matching 7 bases. V lost 4 bases, J lost 5 bases, and 12 bases stayed unmatched. Looked up from germline, CDR1 is SGDLS and CDR2 is YYNGEE. The CDR3 covers 15 residues. The CDR3, as DNA: TGTGCCAGCAGCCCTGTGGCGGGAGCCGTCAACGAGCAGTACTTC. This sequence encodes CASSPVAGAVNEQYF.

This sequence joins TRBV18 and TRBJ2-5; D gene unclear. CDR1 and CDR2 from the germline V gene are KGHSH and LQKENI. The germline V and J ends were trimmed by 2 bases and 0 bases, with 13 bases remaining between them. The CDR3 contains 16 residues. CDR3 loop: CASSPVSTVHQETQYF. CDR3 nucleotides: TGTGCCAGCTCACCAGTTTCTACGGTTCACCAAGAGACCCAGTACTTC.

This clone was seen only once. J is TRBJ2-3 and V is TRBV5-4; 9 positions match TRBD1. This CDR3 spans 15 amino acids. Unmatched junction bases numbered 9, after V lost 5 bases and J lost 5 bases. The germline gives CDR1 SGHNT, CDR2 YYREEE (reference sequence). The CDR3 DNA is TGTGCCAGCAGACCGCCCGGGACAGGGAAAGATACGCAGTATTTT. This gives the protein CASRPPGTGKDTQYF.

The chain couples TRBV29-1 to TRBJ2-1, with a possible D match to TRBD1 (6 bases). Per germline, CDR1 SQVTM and CDR2 ANQGSEA. The V end was cut by 4 bases, the J end by 2 bases, with 12 bases between. This CDR3 has 14 residues. Here the CDR3 reads CSVGQAFTYNEQFF. CDR3 bases: TGCAGCGTTGGACAGGCTTTCACCTACAATGAGCAGTTCTTC.

The chain employs TRBV19 and TRBJ1-1; 12 bases are a match to TRBD1. The CDR3 totals 17 residues. Germline CDR1 and CDR2: LNHDA and SQIVND (reference sequence). V was clipped by 5 bases and J by 3 bases; unmatched bases: 10. CDR3 loop: CASSRLRDRGRDTEAFF. The CDR3 DNA reads TGTGCCAGTAGTCGACTACGGGACAGGGGGCGGGACACTGAAGCTTTCTTT.

The gene calls are TRBV20-1 and TRBJ1-5; D is uncertain. Germline-derived CDR1 and CDR2 are DFQATT and SNEGSKA (reference sequence). The CDR3 sequence is 11 residues long. V lost 6 bases and J 6 bases, leaving 9 bases between the germline ends. The CDR3 here is CSAAELQPQHF. CDR3 sequence (DNA): TGCAGTGCGGCTGAACTTCAGCCCCAGCATTTT.

The chain combines TRBV14 with TRBJ1-1, with D possibly TRBD1 on 5 matching bases. Deletions cut 3 bases from V and 4 bases from J, with 12 bases between. The CDR3 loop spans 14 amino acids. Germline-derived CDR1 and CDR2 are SGHDN and FVKESK. This CDR3 reads CASSHQGSGTEAFF. The CDR3 coding sequence is TGTGCCAGCAGCCACCAGGGAAGCGGCACTGAAGCTTTCTTT.

A single count supports this clone. The chain is built from TRBV5-4 and TRBJ2-1, with 13 positions matching TRBD2. V lost 7 bases and J lost 0; bases outside the gene matches: 1. The CDR3 consists of 15 residues. Germline lookup yields CDR1 SGHNT and CDR2 YYREEE (reference sequence). Here the CDR3 reads CASGTSGASYNEQFF. The CDR3, as DNA: TGTGCCAGCGGGACTAGCGGGGCCTCCTACAATGAGCAGTTCTTC.

This rearrangement joins TRBV27 to TRBJ2-2; possible D gene TRBD2, 5 bases. Trimming cost V 6 bases and J 4 bases, with 12 bases left between them. This CDR3 has 14 amino acids. Germline lookup yields CDR1 MNHEY and CDR2 SMNVEV (reference sequence). For the CDR3, the DNA is TGTGCCAGCAGGATCCTGGGGAGCACCGGGGAGCTGTTTTTT. It specifies CASRILGSTGELFF.

The J gene is TRBJ2-2, the V gene TRBV4-1; TRBD1 matches at 9 bases. Germline CDR1 reads MGHRA; CDR2 reads YSYEKL. This CDR3 contains 16 residues. V dropped 0 bases and J dropped 7; count of bases not matched to a gene: 6. CDR3 DNA sequence: TGCGCCAGCAGCCAAGAGAACAGGGGGCTTGTCGGGGAGCTGTTTTTT. Its translation: CASSQENRGLVGELFF.

The V and J genes are TRBV29-1 and TRBJ2-2; D is undetermined. Per the germline V gene, CDR1 is SQVTM and CDR2 is ANQGSEA. The CDR3 is 13 amino acids. Between the trimmed V and J ends, which lost 7 bases and 2 bases, there was a span of 11 bases. The CDR3 DNA reads TGCAGCGCTGTCAGTACAAACACCGGGGAGCTGTTTTTT. Amino acid sequence: CSAVSTNTGELFF.

The V gene is TRBV7-9, the J gene TRBJ2-3; 9 bases are shared with TRBD1. Germline V gene lookup returns CDR1 SEHNR and CDR2 FQNEAQ (reference sequence). This CDR3 comprises 13 residues. J was trimmed by 10 bases and V by 4 bases; bases with no gene match: 6. In nucleotides, the CDR3 is TGTGCCAGCAGCTCCCGGGACAGGGAAGCGCAGTATTTT. Protein: CASSSRDREAQYF.

A note on this clone: This sample includes further DNA sequences coding for the same CDR3. The rearrangement uses TRBV25-1 and TRBJ2-5, with unresolved D. V shed 6 bases and J shed 4 bases, with 3 bases lying between them. The CDR3 loop spans 10 amino acids. Germline V gene lookup returns CDR1 MGHDK and CDR2 SYGVNS. For the CDR3, the DNA is TGTGCCAGCAGGGGAGAGACCCAGTACTTC. It yields the protein CASRGETQYF.

V and J are TRBV18 and TRBJ2-3; D gene ambiguous. The V end lost 1 base, the J end lost 5 bases, and 10 bases lay between the germline ends. This CDR3 contains 14 residues. The germline gives CDR1 KGHSH, CDR2 LQKENI. CDR3: CASSPRNEVDTQYF. CDR3 DNA: TGTGCCAGCTCACCACGTAACGAGGTAGATACGCAGTATTTT.

V is TRBV5-1 and J is TRBJ2-2; 10 bases line up with TRBD2. This CDR3 has 18 amino acids. Trimming at V came to 1 base and at J to 7 bases, leaving 13 bases not matched to a gene. Looked up from germline, CDR1 is SGHRS and CDR2 is YFSETQ. CDR3 DNA: TGCGCCAGCAGCTTGCTACCTAGCGGGAGTGGAATGGGCGGGGAGCTGTTTTTT. It is translated as CASSLLPSGSGMGGELFF.

This clone was observed once. This rearrangement joins TRBV29-1 to TRBJ1-1; no definite D call. The germline CDR1 and CDR2 sequences are SQVTM and ANQGSEA. The CDR3 covers 15 residues. Trimming took 4 bases from V and 1 from J, leaving 16 bases between them. The CDR3 DNA sequence: TGCAGCGTTGGGGGAAGCCCCAATCAGAACACTGAAGCTTTCTTT. Its protein is CSVGGSPNQNTEAFF.